The source of this T cell receptor (beta chain) is a study of early T cells in non-severe SARS-CoV-2 infection. Many counts were recorded for this clonotype. V lost 4 bases to trimming and J lost 4 bases, with 14 bases between them. This CDR3 contains 15 residues. CDR1 and CDR2 from the germline V gene are MNHEY and SVGAGI. Each CDR3 protein gets one entry after TCRdb re-called the 5' RACE reads with MiXCR. The repertoire holds tens of thousands of distinct CDR3 sequences, about 15% seen once, with roughly 4.3% in the top ten. The source material was whole blood, sampled at baseline. This chain links TRBV6-5 with TRBJ2-1; tentative D call: TRBD2 (6 bases). The sequence was obtained from an adult who was a healthcare worker with PCR-confirmed SARS-CoV-2 infection or an uninfected control (not recorded which). CDR3 bases: TGTGCCAGCAGTTCGTCCGCGGGAATTTACAATGAGCAGTTCTTC. Its protein is CASSSSAGIYNEQFF.